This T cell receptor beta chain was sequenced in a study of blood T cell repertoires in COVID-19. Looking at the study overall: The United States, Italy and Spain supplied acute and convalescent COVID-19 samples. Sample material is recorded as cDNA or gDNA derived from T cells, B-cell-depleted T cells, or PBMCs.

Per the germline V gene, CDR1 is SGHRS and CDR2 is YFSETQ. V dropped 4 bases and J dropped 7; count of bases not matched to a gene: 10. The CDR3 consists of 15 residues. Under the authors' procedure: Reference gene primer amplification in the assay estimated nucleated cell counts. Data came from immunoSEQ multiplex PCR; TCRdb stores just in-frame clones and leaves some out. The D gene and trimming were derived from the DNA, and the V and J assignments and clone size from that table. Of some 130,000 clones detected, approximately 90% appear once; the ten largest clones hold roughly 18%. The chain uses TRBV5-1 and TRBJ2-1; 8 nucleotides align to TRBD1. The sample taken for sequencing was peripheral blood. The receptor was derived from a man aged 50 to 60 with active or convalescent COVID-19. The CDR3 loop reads CASSALQGAGNEQFF. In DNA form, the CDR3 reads TGCGCCAGCAGCGCTCTCCAGGGGGCAGGGAATGAGCAGTTCTTC.